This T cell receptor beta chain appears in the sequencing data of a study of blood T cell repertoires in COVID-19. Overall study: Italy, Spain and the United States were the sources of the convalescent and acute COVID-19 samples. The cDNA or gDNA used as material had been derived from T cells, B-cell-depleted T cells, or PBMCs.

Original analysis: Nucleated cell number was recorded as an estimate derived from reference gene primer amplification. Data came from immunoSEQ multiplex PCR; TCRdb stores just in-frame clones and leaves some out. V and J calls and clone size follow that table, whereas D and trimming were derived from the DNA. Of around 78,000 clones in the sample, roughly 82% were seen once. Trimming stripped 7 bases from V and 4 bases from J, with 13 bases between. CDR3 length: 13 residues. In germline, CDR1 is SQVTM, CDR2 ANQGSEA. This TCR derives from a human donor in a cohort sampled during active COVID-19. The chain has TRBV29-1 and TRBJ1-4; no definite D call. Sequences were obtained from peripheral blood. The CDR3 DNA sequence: TGCAGCGGCCGACGGAGCAGTAATGAAAAACTGTTTTTT. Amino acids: CSGRRSSNEKLFF.